The 20 T cell receptor beta chains given below trace back to one sample, sequenced in a study of cytomegalovirus exposure and HLA in healthy donors. Researchers ran the PCR with 60 Vbeta and 13 Jbeta primers. Data came from immunoSEQ multiplex PCR; TCRdb stores just in-frame clones and leaves some out. The sample holds 35,000 to 50,000 clones, approximately 55% seen once. The sample was PBMCs. All receptors derive from a human donor in good health.

The rearrangement links TRBV7-9 to TRBJ2-1; 7 bases agree with TRBD2. This CDR3 has 19 residues. After removal of 1 base from V and 5 bases from J, the junction contained 17 bases not matched to a gene. Germline V gene lookup returns CDR1 SEHNR and CDR2 FQNEAQ (reference sequence). In DNA, the CDR3 is TGTGCCAGCAGCTTAGAGTCCGGCGGGAGTACCGTGTTCCACAATGAGCAGTTCTTC. This encodes CASSLESGGSTVFHNEQFF.

The chain recombines TRBV6-5 with TRBJ2-7; 8 bases map to TRBD1. The CDR3 sequence is 14 residues long. V lost 2 bases and J lost 5; bases outside the gene matches: 5. Germline-derived CDR1 and CDR2 are MNHEY and SVGAGI. Written as DNA, the CDR3 is TGTGCCAGCAGTTACGGGGACAGGAGTAACGAGCAGTACTTC. This gives the protein CASSYGDRSNEQYF.

This clone was counted between two and nine times. The V call is TRBV4-3, the J call TRBJ2-1, with 7 bases matching TRBD2. With V trimmed by 0 bases and J by 2 bases, 7 bases remained unmatched. The CDR3 is 17 residues long. In germline, CDR1 is LGHNA, CDR2 YSLEER. CDR3 nucleotide sequence: TGCGCCAGCAGCCAAGACGGGGAGGGGTGGACCTACAATGAGCAGTTCTTC. Translating it yields CASSQDGEGWTYNEQFF.

The CDR3 sequence: CASSLVPGGAAGELFF. The DNA of the CDR3 is TGTGCCAGCAGCTTGGTTCCGGGGGGGGCGGCCGGGGAGCTGTTTTTT. This chain joins TRBV5-5 and TRBJ2-2, with 8 nucleotides matching TRBD2. Trimming removed 0 bases from V and 6 bases from J; junction bases left unmatched: 7. The CDR3 is 16 residues long. Germline values: CDR1 SGHKS, CDR2 YYEKEE (reference sequence). The full variable domain, with the rest looked up from reference TRBV5-5 and TRBJ2-2, is DAGVTQSPTHLIKTRGQQVTLRCSPISGHKSVSWYQQVLGQGPQFIFQYYEKEERGRGNFPDRFSARQFPNYSSELNVNALLLGDSALYLCASSLVPGGAAGELFFGEGSRLTVL.

V gene TRBV6-5 combines with J gene TRBJ2-7; D not certain. V was shortened by 7 bases and J by 5 bases, with 15 bases between the two germline ends. Germline CDR1 MNHEY, CDR2 SVGAGI. This CDR3 is 13 amino acids long. The CDR3 DNA is TGTGCCAGCAAGTCGACTCTTAAGGACGAGCAGTACTTC. Protein product: CASKSTLKDEQYF.

The chain recombines TRBV28 with TRBJ2-1; D possibly corresponds to TRBD1 (6 bases). Germline lookup yields CDR1 MDHEN and CDR2 SYDVKM. V lost 8 bases, J lost 9 bases, and 17 bases lay in between. The CDR3 is 13 amino acids. CDR3 region: CASGWGPQGEQFF. CDR3 nucleotide sequence: TGTGCCAGCGGGTGGGGGCCGCAGGGTGAGCAGTTCTTC.

The chain couples TRBV9 to TRBJ2-7; TRBD2 agrees at 8 bases. This CDR3 comprises 16 residues. The ends lost 3 bases at V and 4 bases at J; junction bases unmatched: 12. Looked up from germline, CDR1 is SGDLS and CDR2 is YYNGEE. CDR3 loop: CASSANKAGAPYEQYF. CDR3 DNA: TGTGCCAGCAGCGCCAACAAAGCGGGAGCCCCTTACGAGCAGTACTTC.

This rearrangement joins TRBV7-3 to TRBJ2-3; 7 bases map to TRBD2. CDR3 length: 15 amino acids. V lost 1 base to trimming and J lost 2 bases; unmatched junction nucleotides: 3. Per the germline V gene, CDR1 is SGHTA and CDR2 is FQGTGA. The CDR3, as DNA: TGTGCCAGCAGCTTAATGGGGGGGTACACAGATACGCAGTATTTT. It is translated as CASSLMGGYTDTQYF.

The V gene is TRBV7-9, the J gene TRBJ1-1; possible D gene TRBD1, 6 bases. CDR1 is SEHNR, CDR2 FQNEAQ, per germline (reference sequence). Trimming pared 8 bases from V and 0 bases from J, leaving 16 bases between. The CDR3 extends over 15 amino acids. The CDR3 here is CASVLGGGVNTEAFF. Written as DNA, the CDR3 is TGTGCCAGCGTCCTAGGGGGGGGTGTGAACACTGAAGCTTTCTTT.

This clone was found a few times. The V gene is TRBV5-4, the J gene TRBJ2-3; 7 bases agree with TRBD2. The J segment lost 1 base and the V segment lost 7 bases, leaving 3 bases of the junction unmatched. This CDR3 contains 13 residues. In germline, CDR1 is SGHNT, CDR2 YYREEE (reference sequence). This chain's CDR3 is CASRSGGTDTQYF. The CDR3 DNA is TGTGCCAGCCGCAGCGGGGGCACAGATACGCAGTATTTT.

This chain joins TRBV27 and TRBJ2-1, with 9 bases fitting TRBD1. Germline V lookup: CDR1 MNHEY, CDR2 SMNVEV (reference sequence). Trimming took 3 bases from V and 6 from J; bases not matched to a gene: 3. This CDR3 spans 14 amino acids. CDR3 in DNA: TGTGCCAGCAGTTTGGGGGACAGGGCCAATGAGCAGTTCTTC. Its protein is CASSLGDRANEQFF.

V gene TRBV5-6 combines with J gene TRBJ1-5; D is possibly TRBD1 (5 bases). The length of the CDR3 is 16 residues. Trimming cost V 5 bases and J 2 bases, with 17 bases left between them. Germline loops: CDR1 SGHDT, CDR2 YYEEEE. The CDR3: CASSLGVGGGNQPQHF. The DNA of the CDR3 is TGTGCCAGCAGTCTCGGGGTCGGGGGGGGCAATCAGCCCCAGCATTTT. Full variable domain (missing parts from reference TRBV5-6 and TRBJ1-5): DAGVTQSPTHLIKTRGQQVTLRCSPKSGHDTVSWYQQALGQGPQFIFQYYEEEERQRGNFPDRFSGHQFPNYSSELNVNALLLGDSALYLCASSLGVGGGNQPQHFGDGTRLSIL.

V gene TRBV7-9 combines with J gene TRBJ1-2, with D perhaps TRBD1 (5 bases). The CDR3 runs to 17 residues. Trimming cost V 0 bases and J 4 bases, with 18 bases left between them. Germline V gene sequence: CDR1 SEHNR, CDR2 FQNEAQ (reference sequence). The CDR3 loop reads CASSLASMGGVIYGYTF. CDR3 bases: TGTGCCAGCAGCTTAGCTTCGATGGGGGGGGTGATCTATGGCTACACCTTC.

This chain connects TRBV19 to TRBJ1-4; 9 bases align to TRBD1. The CDR3 covers 13 residues. Germline-derived CDR1 and CDR2 are LNHDA and SQIVND (reference sequence). With V trimmed by 8 bases and J by 8 bases, 6 bases remained unmatched. The CDR3 here is CASSGQGREKLFF. For the CDR3, the DNA is TGTGCCAGTTCGGGACAGGGAAGAGAAAAACTGTTTTTT.

This chain joins TRBV7-2 and TRBJ1-4; D may be TRBD1 (6 bases). This CDR3 is 17 amino acids long. V dropped 4 bases and J dropped 4 bases, with 19 bases sitting between them. Germline CDR1 reads SGHTA; CDR2 reads FQGNSA. The DNA for the CDR3 is TGTGCCAGCAGCTCTGCGGGGGGCTTGACCTATAATGAAAAACTGTTTTTT. This encodes CASSSAGGLTYNEKLFF.

This clone was detected only once. The V gene is TRBV18, the J gene TRBJ1-1; possibly TRBD1 for D (6 bases). Trimming shortened V by 2 bases and J by 6 bases, and 19 bases separated the two germline ends. The CDR3 sequence is 16 residues long. CDR1 is KGHSH, CDR2 LQKENI, per germline. CDR3 bases: TGTGCCAGCTCACCATCGACAGGTCACTTAATCCCTGAAGCTTTCTTT. It specifies CASSPSTGHLIPEAFF.

Comments on this clone: The sample carries other DNA sequences with the same CDR3. The chain has TRBV9 and TRBJ2-1; D gene uncertain. Looked up from germline, CDR1 is SGDLS and CDR2 is YYNGEE. The CDR3 consists of 12 residues. V lost 4 bases and J 10 bases, leaving 12 bases between the germline ends. The CDR3 DNA follows: TGTGCCAGCAGCACTTTAGCTCACGAGCAGTTCTTC. It encodes CASSTLAHEQFF.

In its sample, this clone was seen a few times. One end of the junction varies from germline; a read error may be responsible. V usage is TRBV18 and J usage is TRBJ2-3; TRBD2 agrees at 9 bases. Germline V gives CDR1 KGHSH, CDR2 LQKENI. The CDR3 covers 15 residues. CDR3 bases: TGTGCCAGCTCCACCGAAGGGACTAGCATAGATACGCAGTATTTT. Translating it yields CASSTEGTSIDTQYF. Variable domain in full (rest from reference TRBV18 and TRBJ2-3): NAGVMQNPRHLVRRRGQEARLRCSPMKGHSHVYWYRQLPEEGLKFMVYLQKENIIDESGMPKERFSAEFPKEGPSILRIQQVVRGDSAAYFCASSTEGTSIDTQYFGPGTRLTVL.

The chain combines TRBV7-2 with TRBJ2-7; D possibly corresponds to TRBD2 (5 bases). The CDR3 totals 13 residues. V lost 8 bases, J lost 1 base, and 12 bases lay in between. Germline CDR1 SGHTA, CDR2 FQGNSA. The CDR3 spells CASGNGKSYEQYF. The DNA for the CDR3 is TGTGCCAGCGGCAACGGGAAATCCTACGAGCAGTACTTC.

V and J are TRBV18 and TRBJ1-3; unclear D gene. The CDR3 covers 12 residues. Germline CDR1 is KGHSH and CDR2 is LQKENI. V lost 2 bases, J lost 8 bases, and 7 bases lay in between. The CDR3 nucleotides are TGTGCCAGCTCACCATTACTTGACACCATATATTTT. Translated: CASSPLLDTIYF.